The entry that follows covers one T cell receptor (beta chain) sequence. Its specificity is not known. The table came from immunoSEQ multiplex PCR; TCRdb's copy has only in-frame clones and leaves some out. The sample lists about 59,000 clones; 70% to 90% were seen once. V lost 1 base, J lost 4 bases, and 11 bases lay in between. This CDR3 has 14 amino acids. CDR1 is MDHEN, CDR2 SYDVKM, per germline. These data originate in a study of T cells in localized non-small cell lung cancer. Study outcomes and limitations: Higher T cell density in the blood was associated with longer overall survival, whereas higher adjacent-lung clonality associated with shorter survival. In uninvolved adjacent lung, T cell clonality reached its highest value, exceeding tumor. Appearing in adjacent lung were a median roughly 57 of the top 100 tumor clones. Heterogeneity cannot be ruled out, as sequencing used one tumor region only.

The sequences come from peripheral blood, collected before any cancer treatment. This chain joins TRBV28 and TRBJ2-7, with D possibly TRBD2 on 6 matching bases. The origin of this receptor is a man between 40 and 69 years old with stage I squamous cell lung carcinoma. The CDR3 loop reads CASSLYPGRYEQYF. CDR3 coding DNA: TGTGCCAGCAGTTTATATCCAGGGAGGTACGAGCAGTACTTC. Full variable domain (outside the CDR3, taken from reference TRBV28 and TRBJ2-7): DVKVTQSSRYLVKRTGEKVFLECVQDMDHENMFWYRQDPGLGLRLIYFSYDVKMKEKGDIPEGYSVSREKKERFSLILESASTNQTSMYLCASSLYPGRYEQYFGPGTRLTVT.